The sequence of this T cell receptor beta chain was determined in a study of CD8+ T cells in alopecia areata. Per the germline V gene, CDR1 is SEHNR and CDR2 is FQNEAQ (reference sequence). With V trimmed by 5 bases and J by 7 bases, 13 bases remained unmatched. The CDR3 has 15 amino acids. RNA extraction and reverse transcription yielded cDNA as sequencing template. Generated by immunoSEQ multiplex PCR, the TCRdb table keeps only in-frame clones and is missing some. Of roughly 130,000 clones in the sample, roughly 61% were seen once. The clonotype was recovered from a human donor with alopecia areata. The J gene is TRBJ1-1, the V gene TRBV7-9; 7 nucleotides align to TRBD1. Sequenced material: CD4+ T cells sorted from blood, taken at week 0. CDR3 sequence (DNA): TGTGCCAGCAGCAGACCACAGGGGATGGGCGATGAAGCTTTCTTT. Translating gives CASSRPQGMGDEAFF.